This TCR beta chain emerged from a study of T-cell memory formation after mild COVID-19. In germline, CDR1 is SGHAT, CDR2 FQDESV (reference sequence). Trimming cost V 5 bases and J 5 bases, with 18 bases left between them. The CDR3 spans 16 residues. Study results and limitations: Second-wave clones that peaked on day 37 lacked confirmed SARS-CoV-2 specificity. A second wave expanding day 15 to 37 was CD4+-biased; contracting clones were balanced.

Only a few counts were recorded for this clonotype. The antigen remains unidentified. One entry per CDR3 protein, called by TCRdb with MiXCR from the 5' RACE reads. The data hold 350,000 to 500,000 distinct CDR3 sequences, with about 20% observed a single time. This chain uses TRBV11-1 with TRBJ2-2, with a possible D match to TRBD2 (5 bases). The sample comprised PBMCs or a T cell subset sorted from them (not recorded which). This receptor was obtained from a man younger than 35 who had mild COVID-19 (a few samples of this study predate the infection). Cell type and time point are not known. The CDR3 region is CASSTRAGLGTGELFF. DNA of the CDR3: TGTGCCAGCAGCACACGGGCGGGCCTCGGGACCGGGGAGCTGTTTTTT.